This T cell receptor beta chain was captured in a study of beta chain features in type 1 diabetes. Study-wide findings and caveats: Insertions at VDJ junctions were less frequent in type 1 diabetes patients. These patients also deleted more nucleotides at the same junctions. High-TCR-expressing cells could be over-represented by cDNA sequencing. In every one of the four CD4+ subsets, TCRB CDR3s were moderately but significantly shorter in Type 1 diabetes patients. Compared with healthy donors, patients appeared to share more similar naive, central memory and regulatory TCRB repertoires.

Trimming cost V 4 bases and J 9 bases, with 15 bases left between them. Per germline, CDR1 MNHEY and CDR2 SMNVEV (reference sequence). This CDR3 is built from 13 residues. Expressed TCRB transcripts were sequenced after all isolated RNA was converted to cDNA. It was found that naive, central memory and regulatory T cell samples averaged roughly 3.6 million reads. TCRdb's copy holds only in-frame clones and misses some; the assay was immunoSEQ multiplex PCR. In the table there are roughly 350,000 clones, 8% to 10% of which are singletons. There are a few counts of this clone. Its specificity is not known.

This chain links TRBV27 with TRBJ2-5; D tentatively fits TRBD1 or TRBD2 (5 bases each). The specimen sequenced was central memory CD4+ T cells from blood. This sequence originates from a man in his thirties or forties with type 1 diabetes. In DNA form, the CDR3 reads TGTGCCAGCAGTTCCCCCTGGGGGAGTGCCCAGTACTTC. This translates into CASSSPWGSAQYF.